This T cell receptor beta chain was captured in a study of cytomegalovirus exposure and HLA in healthy donors. Study information: Out of 150 million to 200 million T cells, an earlier analysis found some 110 million unique TCR beta sequences in total. Study conclusions and caveats: Follow-up analysis later connected one missense variant in DCLRE1C with trimming of TCR beta V- and J-genes. Most of the CMV-associated TCR beta chains (in a later analysis) appeared to be HLA-restricted. DRB1 showed the most TCR associations and HLA-C the fewest in a later analysis, as rates varied by HLA locus.

In germline, CDR1 is SQVTM, CDR2 ANQGSEA. The V end lost 3 bases, the J end lost 5 bases, and 13 bases lay between the germline ends. CDR3 length: 13 amino acids. This clone has a single count. Its cognate antigen is unknown. The study ran its PCR with 60 Vbeta and 13 Jbeta primers. Sequenced by immunoSEQ multiplex PCR; TCRdb stores in-frame clones only, minus some. The sample has 75,000 to 90,000 clones, 85% seen once. The chain links TRBV29-1 to TRBJ2-5; the D gene is possibly TRBD1 (6 bases). The clonotype comes from a middle-aged man in good health and CMV-seropositive. Sequenced sample: PBMCs. The CDR3 loop reads CSVDAGERETQYF. DNA for the CDR3: TGCAGCGTTGACGCAGGGGAGAGGGAGACCCAGTACTTC.